Listed here is a single T cell receptor beta chain. It has no known antigen specificity. The sample holds no much larger clone one base away, and base qualities are not on file. In the germline V gene, CDR1 corresponds to SGHTA and CDR2 to FQGNSA. V is clipped by 4 bases and J by 1 base, and the sequence between their germline boundaries is 15 bases long. From its cysteine to its phenylalanine, the CDR3 spans 16 amino acids. Solely the CDR3 DNA is kept, with 48 bases framed from the first base. This specimen belongs to a study of shared clonotypes between healthy human individuals (dated by TCRdb to about 2020). In the study overall: Two women and a few men aged 18 to 49 years were included in the cohort. For each donor, three plates each were used for CD4 naive and CD4 memory, two plates were used for CD8 naive, and one plate was used for CD8 memory. The study deeply sequenced blood TCR repertoires of five healthy adults to estimate repertoire size and the extent of clonotype sharing between individuals. Libraries were prepared and TCR repertoires were sequenced by different laboratories using diverse techniques, in order to increase sequencing depth and limit assay-specific biases. Leukapheresis yielded between about 0.9 and 8.9 billion PBMCs per donor. Paper-wide results and their limitations: The genetic and exposure-history diversity represented was limited by the small number of donors. Pairwise subsampling indicated that sequencing depth was expected to affect the degree of clonotype sharing among donors. Even with the large sequencing depth, rarefaction of the sorted-subset datasets indicated that sequencing was incomplete. Compared with non-shared clonotypes, the clonotypes found in all four sorted-subset donors had higher generation probabilities. Sampling was limited to blood, and TCR repertoires in tissue likely differ from TCR repertoires in blood. When a handful of donors were compared, the shared fraction of clonotypes was about 5% for naive CD4, more than 3% for naive CD8, more than 2% for memory CD4, and around 0.4% for memory CD8. Larger estimated clonotype richness was generally found for naive subsets than for memory subsets.

CD8 naive samples were obtained by positive selection for CCR7 among CD45RO-negative cells, yielding a CD45RA+CCR7+ population from which TemRA cells were excluded. Healthy HIV-negative adults with no recently reported acute infections or vaccinations were included as donors. Every donor was a Caucasian adult residing in Nashville, Tennessee, USA. Blood was collected by leukapheresis, and PBMCs were isolated by Ficoll-Histopaque density gradient centrifugation and then cryopreserved in liquid nitrogen vapor phase. Analytical flow cytometry was used to check the purity and quantity of every magnetically sorted T cell population. Each sorted fraction had its genomic DNA isolated and then quantified by UV absorbance on a Nanodrop 2000c. Using the deep immunoSEQ assay, multiplex PCR amplified TCR CDR3 regions from genomic DNA. Genomic DNA extracted from each cell subset was distributed evenly over all wells of several immunoSEQ 96-well plates, and each plate served as one replicate. For sorted subsets, approximately 190 ng of genomic DNA, equivalent to some 30,000 T cell genomes, went into each replicate PCR. Purified libraries were measured with a Qubit 3.0 fluorometer, size-checked on a Bioanalyzer 2100, and measured again with the KAPA Library Quantification kit. Every immunoSEQ 96-well plate was sequenced on a separate single-read 150-cycle Illumina NextSeq 550 flow cell. In the paper's pipeline: The immunoSEQ output contained only junctional sequences without quality scores, so filtering could not match that applied to full-length reads. To assign V/J genes and CDR3, sequences were annotated using PyIR, a Python wrapper for IgBLAST v1.9, with IMGT germline references. Reads with weak V/J assignments (E-value above 1e-6), missing CDR3, stop codons, out-of-frame junctions, or ambiguous translated residues were removed. V3J clonotypes were defined as sequences sharing the same inferred V gene, J gene, and CDR3 amino acid sequence. Percentage overlap between repertoires was computed as shared unique clonotypes divided by the size of the smaller repertoire. RTK rarefaction, the Chao1 estimator, and Recon v2.1 estimates of unobserved clonotypes were used to assess repertoire richness. Generation probabilities for all TCRbeta clonotypes obtained by the gDNA method from a handful of donors were computed using OLGA. TCRdb provides this immuneACCESS table in a form limited to in-frame rearrangements. Some clones are lacking; in checked studies, under half of them reflect an unresolved V gene, and why the rest are absent is not known. D and trimming come from the DNA, and the V and J calls and clone size come from that table. For this sample the table gives over 2,000,000 clones, of which approximately 92% were detected only once. Around 1.8% of the sample goes to the ten largest clones.

The specimen sequenced was naive CD8+ T cells from PBMCs. The cell subset or site tag for this specimen amounts to: CD45RA+CCR7+. The TCR sequence derives from a man aged 18-30 years in good health. Some clones in this sample may be carry-over from other donors' samples. Recombination linked TRBV7-2 to TRBJ2-3; the D match is possibly TRBD1 or TRBD2, with 6 bases aligned in each. In nucleotides, the sequence is TGTGCCAGCAGCTCGCGACAGGAGGGACGCACAGATACGCAGTATTTT. It translates to CASSSRQEGRTDTQYF.